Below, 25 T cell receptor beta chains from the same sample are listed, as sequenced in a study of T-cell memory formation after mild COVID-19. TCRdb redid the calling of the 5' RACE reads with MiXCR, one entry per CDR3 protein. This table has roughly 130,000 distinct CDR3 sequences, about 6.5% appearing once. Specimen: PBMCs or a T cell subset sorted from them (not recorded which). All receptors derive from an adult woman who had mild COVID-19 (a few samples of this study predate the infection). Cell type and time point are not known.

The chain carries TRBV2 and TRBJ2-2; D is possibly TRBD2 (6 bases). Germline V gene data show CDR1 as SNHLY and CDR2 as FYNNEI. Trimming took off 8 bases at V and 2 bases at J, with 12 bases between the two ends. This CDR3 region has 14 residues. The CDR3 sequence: CASGFSGNTGELFF. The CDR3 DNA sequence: TGTGCCAGCGGTTTTAGCGGTAACACCGGGGAGCTGTTTTTT.

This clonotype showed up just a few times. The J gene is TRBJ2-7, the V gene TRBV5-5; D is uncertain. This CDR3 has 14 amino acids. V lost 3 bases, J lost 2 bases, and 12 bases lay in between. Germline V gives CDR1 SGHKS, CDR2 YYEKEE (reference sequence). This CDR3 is CASSYRTSAYEQYF. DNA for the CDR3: TGTGCCAGCAGCTACCGAACTTCAGCCTACGAGCAGTACTTC.

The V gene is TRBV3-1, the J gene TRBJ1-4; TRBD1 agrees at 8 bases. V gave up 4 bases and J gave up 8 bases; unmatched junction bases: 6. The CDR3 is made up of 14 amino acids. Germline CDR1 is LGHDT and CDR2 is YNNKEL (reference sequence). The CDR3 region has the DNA TGTGCCAGCAGCCGACCAGGGGGCGAGGAAAAACTGTTTTTT. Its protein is CASSRPGGEEKLFF.

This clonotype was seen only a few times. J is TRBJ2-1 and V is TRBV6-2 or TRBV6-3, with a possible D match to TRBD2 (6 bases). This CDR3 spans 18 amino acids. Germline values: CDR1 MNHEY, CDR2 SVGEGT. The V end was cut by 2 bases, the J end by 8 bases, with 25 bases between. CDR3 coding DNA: TGTGCCAGCAGTTACATTAGTGCGGTTCGCGGGGAGCTGTATGAGCAGTTCTTC. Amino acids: CASSYISAVRGELYEQFF.

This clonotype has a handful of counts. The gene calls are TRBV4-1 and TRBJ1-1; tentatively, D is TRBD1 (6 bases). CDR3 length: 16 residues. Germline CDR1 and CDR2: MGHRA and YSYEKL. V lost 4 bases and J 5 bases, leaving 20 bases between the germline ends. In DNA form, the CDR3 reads TGCGCCAGCAGCCCCTCTCGGTTGGGGGCACAGACTGAAGCTTTCTTT. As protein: CASSPSRLGAQTEAFF.

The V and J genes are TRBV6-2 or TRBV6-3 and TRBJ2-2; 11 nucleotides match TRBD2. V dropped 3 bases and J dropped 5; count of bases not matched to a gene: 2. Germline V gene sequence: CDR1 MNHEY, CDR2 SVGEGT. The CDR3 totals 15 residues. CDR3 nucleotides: TGTGCCAGCAGTTATACTAGCGGGAGAACCGGGGAGCTGTTTTTT. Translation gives CASSYTSGRTGELFF.

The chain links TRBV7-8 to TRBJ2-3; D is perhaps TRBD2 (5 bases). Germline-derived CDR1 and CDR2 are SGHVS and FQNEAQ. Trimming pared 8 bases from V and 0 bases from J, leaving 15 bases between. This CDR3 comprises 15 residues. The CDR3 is CASVKEGMSTDTQYF. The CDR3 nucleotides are TGTGCCAGCGTGAAAGAGGGCATGAGCACAGATACGCAGTATTTT.

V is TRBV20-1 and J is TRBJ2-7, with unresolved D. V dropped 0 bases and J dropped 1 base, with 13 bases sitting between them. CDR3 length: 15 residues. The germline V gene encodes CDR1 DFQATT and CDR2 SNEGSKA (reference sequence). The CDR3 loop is CSARDSRQPSYEQYF. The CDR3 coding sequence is TGCAGTGCTAGAGATAGCCGGCAGCCTTCCTACGAGCAGTACTTC.

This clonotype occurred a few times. The DNA for the CDR3 is TGTGCCAGCAGCGTGCGGGGGGGCGCGAGAACAGATACGCAGTATTTT. It is translated as CASSVRGGARTDTQYF. This rearrangement joins TRBV9 to TRBJ2-3; 9 nucleotides agree with TRBD2. This CDR3 has 16 residues. CDR1 is SGDLS and CDR2 is YYNGEE in the germline V gene. J gave up 3 bases and V 2 bases, and 7 bases lay outside the gene matches.

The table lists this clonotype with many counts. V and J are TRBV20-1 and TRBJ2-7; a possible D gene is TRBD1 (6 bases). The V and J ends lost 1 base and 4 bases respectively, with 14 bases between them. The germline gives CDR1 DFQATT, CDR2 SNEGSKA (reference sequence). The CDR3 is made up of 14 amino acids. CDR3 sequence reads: CSARGPTGFYEQYF. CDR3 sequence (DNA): TGCAGTGCTAGAGGCCCTACAGGGTTTTACGAGCAGTACTTC.

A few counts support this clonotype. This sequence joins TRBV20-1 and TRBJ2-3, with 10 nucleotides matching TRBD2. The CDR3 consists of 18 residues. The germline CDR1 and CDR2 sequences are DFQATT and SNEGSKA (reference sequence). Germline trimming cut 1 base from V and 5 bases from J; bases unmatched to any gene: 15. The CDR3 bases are TGCAGTGCTAGAGGTCCCGGGACTAGCGCCGGGTGGGGAGATACGCAGTATTTT. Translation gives CSARGPGTSAGWGDTQYF.

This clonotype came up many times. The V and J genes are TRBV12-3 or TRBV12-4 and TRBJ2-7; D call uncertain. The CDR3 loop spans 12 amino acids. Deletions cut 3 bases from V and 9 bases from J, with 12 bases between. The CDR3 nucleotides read TGTGCCAGCAGTTTGCTGTGGACGGGGCAGTACTTC. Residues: CASSLLWTGQYF.

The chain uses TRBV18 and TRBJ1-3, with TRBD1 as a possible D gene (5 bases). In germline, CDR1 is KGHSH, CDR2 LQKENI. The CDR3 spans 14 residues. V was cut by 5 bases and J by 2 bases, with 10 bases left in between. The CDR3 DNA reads TGTGCCAGCTCAAGGGGAGGCCCTGGAAACACCATATATTTT. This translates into CASSRGGPGNTIYF.

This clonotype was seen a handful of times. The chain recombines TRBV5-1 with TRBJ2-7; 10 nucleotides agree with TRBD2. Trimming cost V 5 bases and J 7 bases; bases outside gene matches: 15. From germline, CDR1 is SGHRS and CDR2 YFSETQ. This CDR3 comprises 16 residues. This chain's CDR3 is CASRVAGGNLLKEQYF. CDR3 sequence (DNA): TGCGCCAGCAGAGTAGCGGGAGGCAACCTCCTAAAAGAGCAGTACTTC.

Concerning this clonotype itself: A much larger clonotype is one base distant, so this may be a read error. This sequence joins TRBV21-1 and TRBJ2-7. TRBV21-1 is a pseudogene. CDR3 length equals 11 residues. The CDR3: CSSSKTYEQYF. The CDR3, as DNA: TGTTCCAGCAGCAAAACCTACGAGCAGTACTTC.

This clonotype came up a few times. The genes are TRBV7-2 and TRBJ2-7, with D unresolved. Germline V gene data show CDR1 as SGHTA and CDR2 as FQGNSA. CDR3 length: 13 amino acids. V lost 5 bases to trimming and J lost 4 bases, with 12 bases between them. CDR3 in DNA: TGTGCCAGCAGCCGAAGACCGGAGTACGAGCAGTACTTC. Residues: CASSRRPEYEQYF.

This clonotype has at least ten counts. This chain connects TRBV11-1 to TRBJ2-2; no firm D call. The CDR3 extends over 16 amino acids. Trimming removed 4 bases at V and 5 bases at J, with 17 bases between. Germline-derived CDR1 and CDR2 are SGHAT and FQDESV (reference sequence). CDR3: CASSSTELRYTGELFF. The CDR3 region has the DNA TGTGCCAGCAGCTCGACCGAACTCCGGTATACCGGGGAGCTGTTTTTT.

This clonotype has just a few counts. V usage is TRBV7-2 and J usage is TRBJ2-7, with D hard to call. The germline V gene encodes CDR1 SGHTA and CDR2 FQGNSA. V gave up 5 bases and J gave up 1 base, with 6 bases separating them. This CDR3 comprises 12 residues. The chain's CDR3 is CASSGRSYEQYF. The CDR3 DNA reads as TGTGCCAGCAGCGGCAGGTCCTACGAGCAGTACTTC. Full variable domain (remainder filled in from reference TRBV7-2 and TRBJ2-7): GAGVSQSPSNKVTEKGKDVELRCDPISGHTALYWYRQSLGQGLEFLIYFQGNSAPDKSGLPSDRFSAERTGGSVSTLTIQRTQQEDSAVYLCASSGRSYEQYFGPGTRLTVT.

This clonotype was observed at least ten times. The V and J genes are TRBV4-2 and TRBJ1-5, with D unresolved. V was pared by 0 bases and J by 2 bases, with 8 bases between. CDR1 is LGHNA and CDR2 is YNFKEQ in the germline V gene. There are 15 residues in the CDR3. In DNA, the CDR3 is TGTGCCAGCAGCCAAGAGAGGGCGGGCAATCAGCCCCAGCATTTT. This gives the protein CASSQERAGNQPQHF.

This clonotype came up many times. CDR3 protein: CASSLSGTSESTNTGELFF. The DNA for the CDR3 is TGCGCCAGCAGCCTCTCCGGGACTAGCGAATCAACGAACACCGGGGAGCTGTTTTTT. V is TRBV5-1 and J is TRBJ2-2; 10 bases are a match to TRBD2. The V and J ends lost 4 bases and 0 bases, in that order; junction bases with no gene match: 12. The CDR3 totals 19 residues. Germline-derived CDR1 and CDR2 are SGHRS and YFSETQ.

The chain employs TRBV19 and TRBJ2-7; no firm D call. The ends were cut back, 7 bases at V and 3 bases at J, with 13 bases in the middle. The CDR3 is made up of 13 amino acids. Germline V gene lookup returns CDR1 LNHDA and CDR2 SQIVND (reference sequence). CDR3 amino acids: CASKGPAGYEQYF. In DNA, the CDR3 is TGTGCCAGTAAGGGTCCCGCCGGCTACGAGCAGTACTTC.

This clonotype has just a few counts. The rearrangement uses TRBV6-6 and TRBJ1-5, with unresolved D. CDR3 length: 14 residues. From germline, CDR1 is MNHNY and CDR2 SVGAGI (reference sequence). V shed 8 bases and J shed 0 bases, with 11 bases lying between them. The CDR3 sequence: CASGLGDSNQPQHF. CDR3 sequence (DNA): TGTGCCAGCGGACTCGGAGATAGCAATCAGCCCCAGCATTTT.

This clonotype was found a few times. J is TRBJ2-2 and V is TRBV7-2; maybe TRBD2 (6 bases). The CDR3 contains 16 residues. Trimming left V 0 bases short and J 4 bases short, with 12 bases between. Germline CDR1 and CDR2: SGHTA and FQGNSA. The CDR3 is CASSLAGSGGTGELFF. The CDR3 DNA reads TGTGCCAGCAGCTTAGCGGGTAGCGGTGGCACCGGGGAGCTGTTTTTT.

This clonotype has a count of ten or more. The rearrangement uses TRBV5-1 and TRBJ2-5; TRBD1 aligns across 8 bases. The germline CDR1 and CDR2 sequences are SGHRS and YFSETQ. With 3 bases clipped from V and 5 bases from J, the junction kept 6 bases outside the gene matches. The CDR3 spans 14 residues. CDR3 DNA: TGCGCCAGCAGCTACGGACAGGGTTGGGAGACCCAGTACTTC. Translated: CASSYGQGWETQYF.

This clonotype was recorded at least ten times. Written as DNA, the CDR3 is TGTGCCAGCAGCCCAAGGGGACAGGCGAACACCGGGGAGCTGTTTTTT. Its protein is CASSPRGQANTGELFF. The chain recombines TRBV9 with TRBJ2-2, with 8 bases aligning to TRBD1. J was trimmed by 0 bases and V by 4 bases; bases with no gene match: 5. This CDR3 comprises 16 residues. Germline V gene sequence: CDR1 SGDLS, CDR2 YYNGEE.